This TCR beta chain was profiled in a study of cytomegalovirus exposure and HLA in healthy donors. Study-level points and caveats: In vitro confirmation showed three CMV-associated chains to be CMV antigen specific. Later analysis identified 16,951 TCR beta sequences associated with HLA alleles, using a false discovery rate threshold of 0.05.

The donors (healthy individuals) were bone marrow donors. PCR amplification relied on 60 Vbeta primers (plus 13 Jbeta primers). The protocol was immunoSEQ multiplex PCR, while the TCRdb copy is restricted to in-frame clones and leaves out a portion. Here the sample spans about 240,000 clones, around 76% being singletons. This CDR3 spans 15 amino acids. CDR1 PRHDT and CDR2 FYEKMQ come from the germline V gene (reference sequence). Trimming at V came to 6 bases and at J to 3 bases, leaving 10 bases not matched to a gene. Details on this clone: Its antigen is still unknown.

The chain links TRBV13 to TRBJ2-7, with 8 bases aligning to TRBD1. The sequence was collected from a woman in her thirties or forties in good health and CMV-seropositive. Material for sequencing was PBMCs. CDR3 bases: TGTGCCAGCAGGGATACAGGGGGAGCCAGCTACGAGCAGTACTTC. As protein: CASRDTGGASYEQYF. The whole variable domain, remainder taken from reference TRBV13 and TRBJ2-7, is AAGVIQSPRHLIKEKRETATLKCYPIPRHDTVYWYQQGPGQDPQFLISFYEKMQSDKGSIPDRFSAQQFSDYHSELNMSSLELGDSALYFCASRDTGGASYEQYFGPGTRLTVT.